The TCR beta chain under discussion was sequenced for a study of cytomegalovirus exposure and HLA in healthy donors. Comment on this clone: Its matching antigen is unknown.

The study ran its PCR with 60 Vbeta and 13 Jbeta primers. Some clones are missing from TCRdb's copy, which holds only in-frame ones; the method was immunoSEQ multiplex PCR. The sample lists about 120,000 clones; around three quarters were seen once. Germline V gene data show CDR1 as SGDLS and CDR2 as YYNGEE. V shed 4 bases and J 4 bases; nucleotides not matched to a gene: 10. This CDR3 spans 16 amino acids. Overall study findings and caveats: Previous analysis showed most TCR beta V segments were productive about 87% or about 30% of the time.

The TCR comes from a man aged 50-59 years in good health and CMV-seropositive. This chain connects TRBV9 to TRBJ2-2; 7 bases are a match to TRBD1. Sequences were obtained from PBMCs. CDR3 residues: CASSSPRGLGTGELFF. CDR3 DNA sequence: TGTGCCAGCAGCTCCCCCAGGGGGTTGGGCACCGGGGAGCTGTTTTTT.